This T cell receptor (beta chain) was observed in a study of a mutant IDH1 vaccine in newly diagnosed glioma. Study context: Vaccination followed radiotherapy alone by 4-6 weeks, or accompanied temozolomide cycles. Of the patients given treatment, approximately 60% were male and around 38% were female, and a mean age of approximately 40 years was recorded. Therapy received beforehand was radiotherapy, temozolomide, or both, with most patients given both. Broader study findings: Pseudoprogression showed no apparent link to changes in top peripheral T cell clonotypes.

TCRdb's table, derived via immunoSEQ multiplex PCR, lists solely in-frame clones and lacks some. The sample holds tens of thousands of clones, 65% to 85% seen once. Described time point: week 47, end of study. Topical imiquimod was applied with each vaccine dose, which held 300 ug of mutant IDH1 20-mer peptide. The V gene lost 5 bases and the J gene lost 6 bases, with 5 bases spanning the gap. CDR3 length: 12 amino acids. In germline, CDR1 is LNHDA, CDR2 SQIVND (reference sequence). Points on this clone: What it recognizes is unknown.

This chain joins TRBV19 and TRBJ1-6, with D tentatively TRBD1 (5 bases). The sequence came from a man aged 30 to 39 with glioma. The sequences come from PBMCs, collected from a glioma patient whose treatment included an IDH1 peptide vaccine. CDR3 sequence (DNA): TGTGCCAGTAGTGACAGTAATTCACCCCTCCACTTT. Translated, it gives CASSDSNSPLHF.